The 5 T cell receptor beta chains below were found in one sample sequenced in a study of cytomegalovirus exposure and HLA in healthy donors. TCRdb's copy holds only in-frame clones and misses some; the assay was immunoSEQ multiplex PCR. The data show some 150,000 clones, approximately 86% seen once. Sequencing was performed on PBMCs. These receptors were taken from a man aged 18-30 years in good health and CMV-seropositive.

The chain links TRBV7-2 to TRBJ2-3; D is possibly TRBD2 (6 bases). From germline, CDR1 is SGHTA and CDR2 FQGNSA. Trimming cost V 3 bases and J 7 bases, with 17 bases left between them. CDR3 length: 15 amino acids. The DNA for the CDR3 is TGTGCCAGCAGCTTGGAGGGCGTACGGCTCAATACGCAGTATTTT. Amino acid sequence: CASSLEGVRLNTQYF.

The chain combines TRBV6-1 with TRBJ1-1; D is undetermined. Germline V gene lookup returns CDR1 MNHNS and CDR2 SASEGT. The CDR3 consists of 15 residues. V gave up 2 bases and J gave up 2 bases, with 12 bases separating them. CDR3 sequence reads: CASSEPRVPNTEAFF. The CDR3 DNA follows: TGTGCCAGCAGTGAACCGCGGGTACCCAACACTGAAGCTTTCTTT.

This chain uses TRBV2 with TRBJ1-1; no clear D gene. Germline-derived CDR1 and CDR2 are SNHLY and FYNNEI. The CDR3 loop spans 13 amino acids. Trimming stripped 8 bases from V and 1 base from J, with 11 bases between. The CDR3 nucleotides are TGTGCCAGCCTCAAAAGCTGGAACACTGAAGCTTTCTTT. Translating gives CASLKSWNTEAFF.

The J gene is TRBJ1-1, the V gene TRBV28, with 8 bases fitting TRBD1. With 5 bases clipped from V and 1 base from J, the junction kept 9 bases outside the gene matches. The CDR3 has 16 amino acids. CDR1 is MDHEN, CDR2 SYDVKM, per germline. In nucleotides, the CDR3 is TGTGCCAGCAGTACCACACCAGGGGGCAGGAACACTGAAGCTTTCTTT. Protein sequence: CASSTTPGGRNTEAFF.

This CDR3 reads CAISDSGGGYGYTF. The CDR3 region has the DNA TGTGCCATCAGTGATTCAGGGGGCGGCTATGGCTACACCTTC. The rearrangement links TRBV10-3 to TRBJ1-2, with TRBD1 identical over 8 bases. Losses at the gene ends were 3 bases for V and 4 bases for J; bases not matched to a gene: 4. The CDR3 covers 14 residues. From germline, CDR1 is ENHRY and CDR2 SYGVKD.